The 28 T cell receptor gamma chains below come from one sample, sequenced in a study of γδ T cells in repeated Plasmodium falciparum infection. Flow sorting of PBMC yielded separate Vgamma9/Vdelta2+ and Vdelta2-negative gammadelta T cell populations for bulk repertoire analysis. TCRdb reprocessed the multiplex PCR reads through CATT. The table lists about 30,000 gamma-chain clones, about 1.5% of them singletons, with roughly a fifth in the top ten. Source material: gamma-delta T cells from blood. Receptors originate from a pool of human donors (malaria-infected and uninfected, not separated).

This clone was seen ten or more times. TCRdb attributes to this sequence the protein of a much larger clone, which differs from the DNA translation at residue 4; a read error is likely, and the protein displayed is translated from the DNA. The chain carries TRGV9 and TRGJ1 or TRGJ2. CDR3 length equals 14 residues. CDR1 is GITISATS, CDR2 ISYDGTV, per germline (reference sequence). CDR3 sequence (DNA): TGTGCCTTGCGGGAGGTGGTGGATTATTATAAGAAACTCTTT. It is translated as CALREVVDYYKKLF.

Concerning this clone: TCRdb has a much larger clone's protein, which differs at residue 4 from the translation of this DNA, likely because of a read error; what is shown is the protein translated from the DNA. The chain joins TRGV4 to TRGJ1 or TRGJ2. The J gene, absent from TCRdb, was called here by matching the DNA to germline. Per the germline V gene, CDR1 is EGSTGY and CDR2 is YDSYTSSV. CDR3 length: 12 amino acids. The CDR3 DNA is TGTGCCACCCGGGATGGGTGGAATAAGAAACTCTTT. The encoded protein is CATRDGWNKKLF.

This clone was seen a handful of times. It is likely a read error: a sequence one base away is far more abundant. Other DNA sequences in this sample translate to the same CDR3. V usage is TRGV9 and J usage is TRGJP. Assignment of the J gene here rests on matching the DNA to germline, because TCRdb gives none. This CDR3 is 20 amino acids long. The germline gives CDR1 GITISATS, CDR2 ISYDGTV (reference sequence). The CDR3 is CALWEVRPLGRELGKKIKVF. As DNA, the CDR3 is TGTGCATTGTGGGAGGTGCGACCCCTTGGGCGAGAGTTGGGCAAAAAAATCAAGGTATTT.

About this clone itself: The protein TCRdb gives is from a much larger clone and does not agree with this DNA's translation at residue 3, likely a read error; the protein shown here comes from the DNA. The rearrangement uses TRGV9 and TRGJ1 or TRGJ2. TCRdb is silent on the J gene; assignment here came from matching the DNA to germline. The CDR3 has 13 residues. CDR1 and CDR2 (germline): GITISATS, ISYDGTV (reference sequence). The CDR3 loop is CASWETLYYKKLF. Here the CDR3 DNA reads TGTGCCTCGTGGGAAACCCTTTATTATAAGAAACTCTTT.

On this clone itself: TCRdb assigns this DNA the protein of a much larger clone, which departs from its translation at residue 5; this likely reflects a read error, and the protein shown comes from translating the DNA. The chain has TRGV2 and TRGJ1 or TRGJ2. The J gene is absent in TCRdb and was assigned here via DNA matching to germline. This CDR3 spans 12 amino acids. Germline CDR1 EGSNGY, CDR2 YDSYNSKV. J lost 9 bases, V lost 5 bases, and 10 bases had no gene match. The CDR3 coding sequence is TGTGCCACCTGGGGCCCCTCGGGTAAGAAACTCTTT. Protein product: CATWGPSGKKLF.

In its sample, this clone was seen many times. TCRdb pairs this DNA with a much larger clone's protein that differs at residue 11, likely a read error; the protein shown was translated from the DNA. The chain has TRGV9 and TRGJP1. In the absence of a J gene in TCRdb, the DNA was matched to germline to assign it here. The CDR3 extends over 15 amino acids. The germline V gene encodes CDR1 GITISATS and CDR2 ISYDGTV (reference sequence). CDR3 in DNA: TGTGCCTTGTGGGAGGTGCATACCACTGGTCGGTTCAAGATATTT. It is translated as CALWEVHTTGRFKIF.

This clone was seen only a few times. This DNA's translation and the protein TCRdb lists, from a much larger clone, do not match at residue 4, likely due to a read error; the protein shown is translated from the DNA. CDR3 in DNA: TGTGCCACCCGGGATGGGCCAGGAGGATGGATCAAGACGTTT. It codes for CATRDGPGGWIKTF. The chain employs TRGV4 and TRGJP2. TCRdb is silent on the J gene; assignment here came from matching the DNA to germline. The CDR3 has 14 amino acids. CDR1 is EGSTGY, CDR2 YDSYTSSV, per germline.

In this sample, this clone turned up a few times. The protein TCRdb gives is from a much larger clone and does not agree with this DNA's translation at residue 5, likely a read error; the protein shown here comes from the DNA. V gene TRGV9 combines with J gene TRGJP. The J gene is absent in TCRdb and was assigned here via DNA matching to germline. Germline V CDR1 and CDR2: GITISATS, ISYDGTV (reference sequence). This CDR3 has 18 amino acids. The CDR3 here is CALWGVQPQELGKKIKVF. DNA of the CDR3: TGTGCCTTGTGGGGGGTGCAGCCCCAAGAGTTGGGCAAAAAAATCAAGGTATTT.

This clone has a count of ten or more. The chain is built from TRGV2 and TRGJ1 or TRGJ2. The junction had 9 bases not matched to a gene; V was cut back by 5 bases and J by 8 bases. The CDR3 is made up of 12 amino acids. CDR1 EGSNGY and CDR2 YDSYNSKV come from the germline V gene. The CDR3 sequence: CATWVRSNKKLF. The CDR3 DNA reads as TGTGCCACCTGGGTCCGCTCGAATAAGAAACTCTTT.

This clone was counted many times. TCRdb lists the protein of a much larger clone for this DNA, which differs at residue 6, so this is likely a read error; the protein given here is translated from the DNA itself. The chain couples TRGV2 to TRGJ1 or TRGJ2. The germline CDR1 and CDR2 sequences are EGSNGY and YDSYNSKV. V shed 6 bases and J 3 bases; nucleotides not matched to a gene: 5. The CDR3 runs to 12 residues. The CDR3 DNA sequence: TGTGCCACCTGGTCATGTTATTATAAGAAACTCTTT. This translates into CATWSCYYKKLF.

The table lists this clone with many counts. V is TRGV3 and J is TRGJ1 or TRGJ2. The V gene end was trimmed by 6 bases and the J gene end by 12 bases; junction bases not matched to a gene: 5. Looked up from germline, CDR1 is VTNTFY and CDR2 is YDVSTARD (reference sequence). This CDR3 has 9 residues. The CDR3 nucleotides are TGTGCCACCTGGCGTGGGAAACTCTTT. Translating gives CATWRGKLF.

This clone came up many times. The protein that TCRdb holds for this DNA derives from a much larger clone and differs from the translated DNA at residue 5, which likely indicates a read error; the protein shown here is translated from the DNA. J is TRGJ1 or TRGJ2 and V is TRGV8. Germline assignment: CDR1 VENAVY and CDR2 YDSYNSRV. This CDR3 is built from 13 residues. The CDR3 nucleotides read TGTGCCACCTGGGGTAGGCGGGATTATAAGAAACTCTTT. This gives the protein CATWGRRDYKKLF.

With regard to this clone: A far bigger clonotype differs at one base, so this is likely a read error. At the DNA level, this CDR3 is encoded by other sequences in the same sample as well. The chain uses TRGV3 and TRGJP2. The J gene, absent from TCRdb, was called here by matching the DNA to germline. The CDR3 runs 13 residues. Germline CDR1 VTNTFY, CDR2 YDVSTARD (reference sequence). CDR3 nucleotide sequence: TGCGCCACCTGGCGTTATAGTGATTGGATCAAGACGTTT. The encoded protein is CATWRYSDWIKTF.

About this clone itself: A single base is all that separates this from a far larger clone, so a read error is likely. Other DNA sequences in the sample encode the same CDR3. In nucleotides, the CDR3 is TGTGCCACCTGGGATGGGCCAATCTTAGCCAAACTCTTT. As protein: CATWDGPILAKLF. No J gene was assigned, while the V gene was called as TRGV4. Looked up from germline, CDR1 is EGSTGY and CDR2 is YDSYTSSV. The CDR3 loop spans 13 amino acids.

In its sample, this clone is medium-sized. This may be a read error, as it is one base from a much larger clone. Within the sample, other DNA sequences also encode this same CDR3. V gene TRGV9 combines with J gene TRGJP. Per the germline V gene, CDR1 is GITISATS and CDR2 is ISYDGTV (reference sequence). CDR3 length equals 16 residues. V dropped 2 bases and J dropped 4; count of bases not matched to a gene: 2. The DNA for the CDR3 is TGTGCCTTGTGGGAGGGTCAAGAGTTGGGCAAAAAAATCAAGGTATTT. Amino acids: CALWEGQELGKKIKVF.

The CDR3 region is CATWDRKTF. The DNA of the CDR3 is TGTGCCACCTGGGACAGGAAAACTTTT. V gene assignment gives TRGV3, but the J gene was left uncalled. Germline lookup yields CDR1 VTNTFY and CDR2 YDVSTARD (reference sequence). This CDR3 is 9 amino acids long.

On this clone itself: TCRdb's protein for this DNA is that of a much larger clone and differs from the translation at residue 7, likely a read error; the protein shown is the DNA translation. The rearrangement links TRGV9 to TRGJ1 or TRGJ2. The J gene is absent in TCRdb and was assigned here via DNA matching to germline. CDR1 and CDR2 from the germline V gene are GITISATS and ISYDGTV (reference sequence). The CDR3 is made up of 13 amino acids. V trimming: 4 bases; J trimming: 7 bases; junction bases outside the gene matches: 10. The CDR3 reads CALWDSSWYKKLF. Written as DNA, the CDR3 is TGTGCCTTGTGGGACTCCTCGTGGTATAAGAAACTCTTT.

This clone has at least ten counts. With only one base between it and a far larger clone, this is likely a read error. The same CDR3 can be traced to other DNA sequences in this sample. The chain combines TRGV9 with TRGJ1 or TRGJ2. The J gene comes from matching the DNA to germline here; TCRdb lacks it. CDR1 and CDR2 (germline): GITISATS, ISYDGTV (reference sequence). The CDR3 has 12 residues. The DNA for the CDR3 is TGTGCCCTGTGGGAGGTGCGTTATAAGAAACTCTTT. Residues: CALWEVRYKKLF.

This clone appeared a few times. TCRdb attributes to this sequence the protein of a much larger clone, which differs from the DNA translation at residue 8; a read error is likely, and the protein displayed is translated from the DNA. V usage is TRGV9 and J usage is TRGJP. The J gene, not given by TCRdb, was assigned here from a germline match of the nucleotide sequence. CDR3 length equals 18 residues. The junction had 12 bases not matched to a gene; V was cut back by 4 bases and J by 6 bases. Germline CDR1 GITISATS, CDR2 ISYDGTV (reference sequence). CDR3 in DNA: TGTGCCTTGTGGGACCCCGCGACTTCAGAGTTGGGCAAAAAAATCAAGGTATTT. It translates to CALWDPATSELGKKIKVF.

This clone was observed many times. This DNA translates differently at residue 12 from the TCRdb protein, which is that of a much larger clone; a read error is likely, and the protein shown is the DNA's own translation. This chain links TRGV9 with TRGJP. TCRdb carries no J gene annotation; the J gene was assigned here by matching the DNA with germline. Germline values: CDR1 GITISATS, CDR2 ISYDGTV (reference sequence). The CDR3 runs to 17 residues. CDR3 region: CALWEVKAKLGNKIKVF. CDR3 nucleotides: TGTGCCTTGTGGGAGGTGAAGGCCAAGTTGGGCAATAAAATCAAGGTATTT.

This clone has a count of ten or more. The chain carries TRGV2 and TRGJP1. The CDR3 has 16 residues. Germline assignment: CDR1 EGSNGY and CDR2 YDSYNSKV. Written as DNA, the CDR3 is TGTGCAGCCGCGCCCGCCGAATATACCACTGGTTGGTTCAAGATATTT. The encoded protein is CAAAPAEYTTGWFKIF.

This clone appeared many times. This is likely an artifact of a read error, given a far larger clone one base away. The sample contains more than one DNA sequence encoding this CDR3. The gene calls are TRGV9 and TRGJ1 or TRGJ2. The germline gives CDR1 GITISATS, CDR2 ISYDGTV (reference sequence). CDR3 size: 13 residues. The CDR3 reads CALWEVRYYKKLF. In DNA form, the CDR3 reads TGTGCCCTGTGGGAGGTGCGGTATTATAAGAAACTCTTT.

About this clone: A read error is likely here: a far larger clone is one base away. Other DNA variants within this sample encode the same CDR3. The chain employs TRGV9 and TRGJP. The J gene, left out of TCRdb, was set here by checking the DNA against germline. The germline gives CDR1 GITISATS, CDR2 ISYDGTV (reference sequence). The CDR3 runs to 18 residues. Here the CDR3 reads CALWDPAASELGKKIKVF. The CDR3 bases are TGTGCCTTGTGGGACCCCGCGGCTTCAGAGCTGGGCAAAAAAATCAAGGTATTT.

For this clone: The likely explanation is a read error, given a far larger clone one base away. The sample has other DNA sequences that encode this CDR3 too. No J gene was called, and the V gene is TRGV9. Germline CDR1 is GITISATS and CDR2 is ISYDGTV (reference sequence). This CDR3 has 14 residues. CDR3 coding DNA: TGTGCCTTGTGGGAGCCGTCGAATTATTATAAGAAGCTCTTT. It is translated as CALWEPSNYYKKLF.

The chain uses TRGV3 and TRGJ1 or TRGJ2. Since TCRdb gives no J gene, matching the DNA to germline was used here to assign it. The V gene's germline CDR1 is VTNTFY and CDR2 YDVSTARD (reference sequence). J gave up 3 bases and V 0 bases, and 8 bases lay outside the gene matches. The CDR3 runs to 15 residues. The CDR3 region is CATWDRTRRYYKKLF. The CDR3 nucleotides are TGTGCCACCTGGGACAGGACTAGACGTTATTATAAGAAACTCTTT.

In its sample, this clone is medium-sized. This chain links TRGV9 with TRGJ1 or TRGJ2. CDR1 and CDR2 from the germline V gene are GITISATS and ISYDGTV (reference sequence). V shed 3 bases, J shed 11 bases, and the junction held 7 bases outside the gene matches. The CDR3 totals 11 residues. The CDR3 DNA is TGTGCCTTGTGGGAGTCCCGCGAGAAACTCTTT. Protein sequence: CALWESREKLF.

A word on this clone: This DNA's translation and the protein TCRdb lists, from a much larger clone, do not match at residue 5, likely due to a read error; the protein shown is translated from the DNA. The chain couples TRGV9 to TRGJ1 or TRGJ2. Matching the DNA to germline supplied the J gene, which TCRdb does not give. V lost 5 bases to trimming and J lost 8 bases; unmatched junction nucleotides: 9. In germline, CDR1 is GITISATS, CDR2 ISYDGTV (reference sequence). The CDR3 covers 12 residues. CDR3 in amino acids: CALWGITHKKLF. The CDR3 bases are TGTGCCTTGTGGGGGATAACTCATAAGAAACTCTTT.

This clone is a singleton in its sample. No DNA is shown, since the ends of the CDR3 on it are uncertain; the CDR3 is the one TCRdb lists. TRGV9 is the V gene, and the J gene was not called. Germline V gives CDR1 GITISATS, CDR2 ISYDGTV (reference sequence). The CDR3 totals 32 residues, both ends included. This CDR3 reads CALWRKIFDIRNSLAVEQHLLSQVSIGRIQHF.